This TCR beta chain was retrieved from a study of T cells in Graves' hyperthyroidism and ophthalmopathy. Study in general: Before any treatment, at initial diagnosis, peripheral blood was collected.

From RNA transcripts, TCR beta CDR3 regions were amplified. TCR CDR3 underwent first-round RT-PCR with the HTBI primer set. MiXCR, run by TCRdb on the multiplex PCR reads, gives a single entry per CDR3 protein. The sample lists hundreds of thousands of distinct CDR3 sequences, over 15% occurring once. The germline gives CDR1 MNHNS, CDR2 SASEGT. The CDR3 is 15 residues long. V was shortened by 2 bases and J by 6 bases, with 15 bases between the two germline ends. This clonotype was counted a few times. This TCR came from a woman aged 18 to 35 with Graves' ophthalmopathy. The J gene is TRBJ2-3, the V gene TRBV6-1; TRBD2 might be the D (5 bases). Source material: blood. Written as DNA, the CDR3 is TGTGCCAGCAGTGAACTAGCCGCCGTGGCGGATACGCAGTATTTT. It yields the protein CASSELAAVADTQYF.